The 20 T cell receptor beta chains listed next were all sequenced from one sample in a study of OX40 agonist ivuxolimab in advanced cancers. Clones were sequenced by immunoSEQ multiplex PCR, and TCRdb holds only the in-frame ones, with some missing. The sample contains roughly 70,000 clones, 65% to 85% of which appear only once. The sample was CD4+ or CD8+ T cells sorted from blood, taken in a trial of the OX40 agonist ivuxolimab. The receptors were sampled from an adult with an advanced solid tumor such as melanoma, head and neck, liver or kidney cancer.

This clone was counted a few times. This chain joins TRBV14 and TRBJ1-1; 7 nucleotides agree with TRBD1. V trimming: 4 bases; J trimming: 0 bases; junction bases outside the gene matches: 23. CDR3 length: 21 amino acids. From germline, CDR1 is SGHDN and CDR2 FVKESK. CDR3 DNA sequence: TGTGCCAGCAGCCCAACCGACAGGGTTGTAGGCAAGGGGCTCATGAACACTGAAGCTTTCTTT. It specifies CASSPTDRVVGKGLMNTEAFF.

J is TRBJ1-4 and V is TRBV5-1; 8 bases are a match to TRBD1. CDR3 size: 14 residues. The V and J ends lost 3 bases and 4 bases, in that order; junction bases with no gene match: 2. Germline CDR1 is SGHRS and CDR2 is YFSETQ. CDR3 loop: CASSSDRGNEKLFF. DNA for the CDR3: TGCGCCAGCAGCTCTGACAGGGGTAATGAAAAACTGTTTTTT.

The chain joins TRBV5-4 to TRBJ1-6, with 9 bases fitting TRBD1. The CDR3 sequence is 15 residues long. V shed 3 bases, J shed 9 bases, and the junction held 7 bases outside the gene matches. From germline, CDR1 is SGHNT and CDR2 YYREEE (reference sequence). This CDR3 is CASSSKTGGGSPLHF. The CDR3 coding sequence is TGTGCCAGCAGCTCCAAAACAGGGGGCGGTTCACCCCTCCACTTT.

The chain uses TRBV9 and TRBJ1-2; unclear D gene. This CDR3 has 13 residues. Germline values: CDR1 SGDLS, CDR2 YYNGEE. Trimming removed 4 bases at V and 4 bases at J, with 11 bases between. CDR3 in DNA: TGTGCCAGCAGCCTCGGGAGTGGCTATGGCTACACCTTC. Translating gives CASSLGSGYGYTF.

The chain recombines TRBV7-8 with TRBJ1-5; a possible D gene is TRBD1 (6 bases). The V gene's germline CDR1 is SGHVS and CDR2 FQNEAQ. This CDR3 is built from 15 residues. Deletions cut 5 bases from V and 1 base from J, with 12 bases between. CDR3 sequence (DNA): TGTGCCAGCAGCAGGGGGGCCGAAAGCAATCAGCCCCAGCATTTT. Amino acid sequence: CASSRGAESNQPQHF.

The J gene is TRBJ2-2, the V gene TRBV5-1; D not certain. This CDR3 has 12 amino acids. The V gene's germline CDR1 is SGHRS and CDR2 YFSETQ. Trimming took off 7 bases at V and 6 bases at J, with 10 bases between the two ends. The CDR3 spells CASGPLSGELFF. The CDR3 DNA follows: TGCGCCAGCGGACCTTTGTCCGGGGAGCTGTTTTTT. The complete variable domain, with remaining parts taken from reference TRBV5-1 and TRBJ2-2, reads KAGVTQTPRYLIKTRGQQVTLSCSPISGHRSVSWYQQTPGQGLQFLFEYFSETQRNKGNFPGRFSGRQFSNSRSEMNVSTLELGDSALYLCASGPLSGELFFGEGSRLTVL.

The rearrangement links TRBV19 to TRBJ1-3, with D hard to call. The V end lost 3 bases, the J end lost 2 bases, and 5 bases lay between the germline ends. Germline values: CDR1 LNHDA, CDR2 SQIVND (reference sequence). The CDR3 covers 13 residues. The CDR3 DNA reads TGTGCCAGTAGTATGGGAGCTGGAAACACCATATATTTT. It encodes CASSMGAGNTIYF.

The chain combines TRBV5-1 with TRBJ2-3; D is possibly TRBD2 (6 bases). Germline V gene lookup returns CDR1 SGHRS and CDR2 YFSETQ. The V gene lost 4 bases and the J gene lost 2 bases, with 8 bases spanning the gap. The CDR3 extends over 13 amino acids. The CDR3 DNA reads as TGCGCCAGCAGCCGGGACTTCACAGATACGCAGTATTTT. It codes for CASSRDFTDTQYF.

Details on this clone: Because it lacks the conserved phenylalanine or tryptophan at the end, this CDR3 is likely a read error. The chain couples TRBV27 to TRBJ1-6, with 8 bases matching TRBD1. CDR1 MNHEY and CDR2 SMNVEV come from the germline V gene (reference sequence). Trimming took 6 bases from V and 7 from J; bases not matched to a gene: 11. The CDR3 is 16 residues long. The CDR3 here is CASRGQGAGGNSPLHL. DNA for the CDR3: TGTGCCAGCAGAGGGCAGGGGGCCGGTGGCAATTCACCCCTCCACCTT.

This clone was picked up one time. The V and J genes are TRBV6-6 and TRBJ2-3; D gene unclear. The V and J ends lost 6 bases and 8 bases respectively, with 9 bases between them. There are 11 residues in the CDR3. Germline V lookup: CDR1 MNHNY, CDR2 SVGAGI (reference sequence). CDR3 amino acids: CASSKGATQYF. The CDR3 DNA reads as TGTGCCAGCAGCAAAGGAGCTACGCAGTATTTT.

This clone was found once. The chain uses TRBV27 and TRBJ2-3; 12 nucleotides line up with TRBD2. The CDR3 is 17 residues long. From germline, CDR1 is MNHEY and CDR2 SMNVEV (reference sequence). J lost 0 bases, V lost 6 bases, and 7 bases had no gene match. CDR3 bases: TGTGCCAGCAGCCCTAGCGGGGGGGATCCCAGCACAGATACGCAGTATTTT. Protein: CASSPSGGDPSTDTQYF.

The chain employs TRBV27 and TRBJ1-5, with TRBD1 identical over 8 bases. Germline V gives CDR1 MNHEY, CDR2 SMNVEV (reference sequence). Losses at the gene ends were 6 bases for V and 3 bases for J; bases not matched to a gene: 4. The CDR3 runs to 14 residues. This CDR3 is CASRDRVSNQPQHF. Here the CDR3 DNA reads TGTGCCAGCAGGGACAGGGTTTCCAATCAGCCCCAGCATTTT.

The J gene is TRBJ2-3, the V gene TRBV9; D remains unclear. CDR1 and CDR2 from the germline V gene are SGDLS and YYNGEE. This CDR3 comprises 17 residues. V was trimmed by 0 bases and J by 1 base, leaving 15 bases between them. The CDR3 spells CASSVGNRDVGTDTQYF. The CDR3 DNA is TGTGCCAGCAGCGTAGGGAATAGGGATGTAGGCACAGATACGCAGTATTTT.

The rearrangement uses TRBV6-1 and TRBJ2-5; D is tentatively TRBD1 or TRBD2 (5 bases each). V was pared by 3 bases and J by 7 bases, with 15 bases between. The CDR3 has 14 residues. The V gene's germline CDR1 is MNHNS and CDR2 SASEGT. CDR3 coding DNA: TGTGCCAGCAGTGACGCGAGAGCGAGGGGGACCCAGTACTTC. Its translation is CASSDARARGTQYF.

The gene calls are TRBV19 and TRBJ2-2, with D possibly being TRBD2 (6 bases). The CDR3 covers 12 residues. V lost 10 bases and J 5 bases, leaving 11 bases between the germline ends. Germline lookup yields CDR1 LNHDA and CDR2 SQIVND (reference sequence). CDR3 sequence (DNA): TGTGCCACCCTTCGGGGGACCGGGGAGCTGTTTTTT. Translation gives CATLRGTGELFF.

The chain couples TRBV28 to TRBJ1-5, with a tentative D call TRBD1 (6 bases). Germline CDR1 is MDHEN and CDR2 is SYDVKM. The CDR3 is 15 amino acids. Trimming removed 6 bases at V and 1 base at J, with 13 bases between. The CDR3 sequence: CASRDSRGSNQPQHF. As DNA, the CDR3 is TGTGCCAGCAGGGACAGCCGAGGAAGCAATCAGCCCCAGCATTTT.

The chain recombines TRBV19 with TRBJ1-1, with 7 bases lining up with TRBD1. The V segment lost 7 bases and the J segment 2 bases; nucleotides outside the gene matches: 10. Germline values: CDR1 LNHDA, CDR2 SQIVND (reference sequence). The CDR3 contains 15 residues. The chain's CDR3 is CASIDQGGANTEAFF. The CDR3 nucleotides are TGTGCCAGTATCGACCAGGGGGGGGCAAACACTGAAGCTTTCTTT.

This clone was observed a single time. The J gene is TRBJ1-4, the V gene TRBV5-5; no firm D call. Germline assignment: CDR1 SGHKS and CDR2 YYEKEE (reference sequence). The CDR3 consists of 14 residues. The V end lost 2 bases, the J end lost 0 bases, and 5 bases lay between the germline ends. The CDR3 DNA reads as TGTGCCAGCAGCTTAGAGACAACTAATGAAAAACTGTTTTTT. It yields the protein CASSLETTNEKLFF.

This clone turned up a few times. The CDR3 coding sequence is TGTGCCAGCAGTTACAACACGGATATAAACACCATATATTTT. It is translated as CASSYNTDINTIYF. The chain joins TRBV6-6 to TRBJ1-3; D is unclear. The CDR3 loop spans 14 amino acids. Looked up from germline, CDR1 is MNHNY and CDR2 is SVGAGI (reference sequence). Trimming stripped 2 bases from V and 6 bases from J, with 11 bases between.

The chain couples TRBV6-1 to TRBJ2-2; 7 nucleotides agree with TRBD2. The V gene's germline CDR1 is MNHNS and CDR2 SASEGT. V lost 6 bases and J lost 3; bases outside the gene matches: 4. The CDR3 sequence is 14 residues long. CDR3 coding DNA: TGTGCCAGCAGAGGGAGGGCGGACACCGGGGAGCTGTTTTTT. The encoded protein is CASRGRADTGELFF.